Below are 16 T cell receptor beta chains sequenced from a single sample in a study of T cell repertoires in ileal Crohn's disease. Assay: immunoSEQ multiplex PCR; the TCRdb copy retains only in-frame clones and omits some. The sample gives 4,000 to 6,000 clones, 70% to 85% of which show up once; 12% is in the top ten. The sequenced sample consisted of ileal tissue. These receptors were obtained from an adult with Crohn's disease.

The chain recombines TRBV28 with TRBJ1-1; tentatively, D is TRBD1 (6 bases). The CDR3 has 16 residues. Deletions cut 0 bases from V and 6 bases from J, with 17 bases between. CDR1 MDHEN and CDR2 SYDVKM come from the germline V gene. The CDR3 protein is CASSLWGKGVLAEAFF. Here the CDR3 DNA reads TGTGCCAGCAGTTTATGGGGAAAGGGGGTGTTGGCTGAAGCTTTCTTT.

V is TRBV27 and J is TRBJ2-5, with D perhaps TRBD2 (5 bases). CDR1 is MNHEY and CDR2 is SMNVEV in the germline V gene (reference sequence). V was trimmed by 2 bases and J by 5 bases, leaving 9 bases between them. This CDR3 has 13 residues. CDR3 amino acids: CASSLSQRETQYF. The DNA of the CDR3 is TGTGCCAGCAGTTTAAGCCAGCGGGAGACCCAGTACTTC.

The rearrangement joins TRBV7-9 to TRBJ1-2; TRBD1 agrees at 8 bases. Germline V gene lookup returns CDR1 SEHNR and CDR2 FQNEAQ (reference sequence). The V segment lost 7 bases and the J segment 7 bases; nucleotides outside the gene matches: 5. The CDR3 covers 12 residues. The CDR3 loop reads CASTGTGVGYTF. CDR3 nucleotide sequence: TGTGCCAGCACCGGGACAGGAGTTGGCTACACCTTC.

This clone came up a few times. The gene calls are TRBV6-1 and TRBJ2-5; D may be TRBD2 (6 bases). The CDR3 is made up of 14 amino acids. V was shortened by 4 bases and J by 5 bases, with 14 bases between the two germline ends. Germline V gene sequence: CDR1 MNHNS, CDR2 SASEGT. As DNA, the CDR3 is TGTGCCAGCAGTGGTAGAGGGGCGGGGGAGACCCAGTACTTC. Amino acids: CASSGRGAGETQYF.

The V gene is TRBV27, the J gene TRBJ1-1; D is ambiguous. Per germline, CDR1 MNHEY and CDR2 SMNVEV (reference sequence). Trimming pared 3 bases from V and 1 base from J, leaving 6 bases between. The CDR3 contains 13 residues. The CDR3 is CASSFSRNTEAFF. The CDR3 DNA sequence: TGTGCCAGCAGTTTTTCTAGGAACACTGAAGCTTTCTTT.

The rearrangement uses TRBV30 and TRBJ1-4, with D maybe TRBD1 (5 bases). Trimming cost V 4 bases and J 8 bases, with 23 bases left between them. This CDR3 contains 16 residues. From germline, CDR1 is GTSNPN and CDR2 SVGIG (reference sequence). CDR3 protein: CAWTSGGRDPGEKLFF. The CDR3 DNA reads TGTGCCTGGACGTCCGGAGGGCGGGACCCGGGAGAAAAACTGTTTTTT.

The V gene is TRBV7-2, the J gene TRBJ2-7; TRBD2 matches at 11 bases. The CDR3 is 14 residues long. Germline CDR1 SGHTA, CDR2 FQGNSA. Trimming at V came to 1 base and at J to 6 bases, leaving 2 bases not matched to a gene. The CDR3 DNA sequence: TGTGCCAGCAGCTTAGGGCTAGCGGGGGGCGAGCAGTACTTC. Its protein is CASSLGLAGGEQYF.

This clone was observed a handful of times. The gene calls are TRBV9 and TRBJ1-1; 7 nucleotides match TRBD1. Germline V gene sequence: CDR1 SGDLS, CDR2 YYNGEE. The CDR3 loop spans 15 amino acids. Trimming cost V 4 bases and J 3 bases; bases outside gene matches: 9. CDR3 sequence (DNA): TGTGCCAGCAGCTCTCCGACAGGGCGGGACACTGAAGCTTTCTTT. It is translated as CASSSPTGRDTEAFF. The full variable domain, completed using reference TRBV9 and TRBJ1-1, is DSGVTQTPKHLITATGQRVTLRCSPRSGDLSVYWYQQSLDQGLQFLIQYYNGEERAKGNILERFSAQQFPDLHSELNLSSLELGDSALYFCASSSPTGRDTEAFFGQGTRLTVV.

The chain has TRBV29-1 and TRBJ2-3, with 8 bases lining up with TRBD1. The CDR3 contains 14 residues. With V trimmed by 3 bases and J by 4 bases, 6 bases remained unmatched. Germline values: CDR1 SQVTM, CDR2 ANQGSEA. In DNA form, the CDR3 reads TGCAGCGTTGACAAGCAGGGGGCATCAGATACGCAGTATTTT. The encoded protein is CSVDKQGASDTQYF.

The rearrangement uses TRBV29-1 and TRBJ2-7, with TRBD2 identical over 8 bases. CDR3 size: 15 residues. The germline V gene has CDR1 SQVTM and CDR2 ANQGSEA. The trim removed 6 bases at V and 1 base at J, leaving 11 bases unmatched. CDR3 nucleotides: TGCAGCGTCGGAGGAATAGCGGGGAATTCCTACGAGCAGTACTTC. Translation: CSVGGIAGNSYEQYF.

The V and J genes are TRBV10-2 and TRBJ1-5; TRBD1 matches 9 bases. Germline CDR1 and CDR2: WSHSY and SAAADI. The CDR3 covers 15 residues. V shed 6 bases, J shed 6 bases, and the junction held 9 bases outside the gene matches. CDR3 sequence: CASSPGTGLGQPQHF. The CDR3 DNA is TGCGCCAGCAGCCCCGGGACAGGGTTAGGTCAGCCCCAGCATTTT.

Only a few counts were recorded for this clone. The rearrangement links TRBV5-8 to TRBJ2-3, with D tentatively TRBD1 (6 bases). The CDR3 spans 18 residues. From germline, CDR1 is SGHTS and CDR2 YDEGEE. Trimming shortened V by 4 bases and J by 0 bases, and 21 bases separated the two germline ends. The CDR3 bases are TGTGCCAGCAGCCCTCCCCAGAGTAGGACAGCGAGCACAGATACGCAGTATTTT. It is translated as CASSPPQSRTASTDTQYF.

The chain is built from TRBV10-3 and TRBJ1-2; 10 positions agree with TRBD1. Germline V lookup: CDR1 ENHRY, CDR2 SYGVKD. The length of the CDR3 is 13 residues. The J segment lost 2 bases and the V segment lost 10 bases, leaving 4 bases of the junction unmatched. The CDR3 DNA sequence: TGTGCCACCCGGGACAGGGGCAACTATGGCTACACCTTC. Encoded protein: CATRDRGNYGYTF.

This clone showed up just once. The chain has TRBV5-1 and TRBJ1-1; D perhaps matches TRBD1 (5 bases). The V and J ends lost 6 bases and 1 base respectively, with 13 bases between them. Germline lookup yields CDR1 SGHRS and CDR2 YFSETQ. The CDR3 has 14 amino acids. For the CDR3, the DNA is TGCGCCAGCACCTGGACAACCCGGAACACTGAAGCTTTCTTT. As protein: CASTWTTRNTEAFF.

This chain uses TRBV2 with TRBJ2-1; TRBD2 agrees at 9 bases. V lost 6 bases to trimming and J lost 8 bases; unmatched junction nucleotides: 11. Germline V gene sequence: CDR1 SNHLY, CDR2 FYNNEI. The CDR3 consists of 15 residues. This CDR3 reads CASRVSGGRVDEQFF. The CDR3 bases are TGTGCCAGCAGGGTTAGCGGGGGCCGCGTAGATGAGCAGTTCTTC.

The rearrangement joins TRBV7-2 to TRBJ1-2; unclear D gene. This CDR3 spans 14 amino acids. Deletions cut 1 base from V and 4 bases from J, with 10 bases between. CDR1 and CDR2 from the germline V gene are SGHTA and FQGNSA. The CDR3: CASSLGAGLYGYTF. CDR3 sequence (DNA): TGTGCCAGCAGCTTAGGGGCAGGACTCTATGGCTACACCTTC.